Listed below are T cell receptor beta chains from one sample, sequenced in a study of control samples from healthy donors and cancer patients. Measured with immunoSEQ multiplex PCR; TCRdb has only the in-frame clones, and not every one. The table shows just over 150,000 clones, with around 96% occurring only once. Material for sequencing was blood. The receptors originated from a middle-aged woman in good health. Each CDR3 is given with its conserved first and last residue. D genes are given only for firm matches. Clone size is stated in some rows and not others, as once, few, many or a class when expanded.

V,J,D,size,DNA,CDR3
TRBV5-1,TRBJ1-1,.,.,TGCGCCAGCAGGCCCCAGGGCCTTAACACTGAAGCTTTCTTT,CASRPQGLNTEAFF
TRBV4-3,TRBJ2-5,.,.,TGCGCCAGCAGCCAAGGCCACGAGGAGACCCAGTACTTC,CASSQGHEETQYF
TRBV7-2,TRBJ2-7,TRBD2,.,TGTGCCAGCAGCTTAGCGGGACTAGCGGGAGTCTCAGCCTACGAGCAGTACTTC,CASSLAGLAGVSAYEQYF
TRBV19,TRBJ1-2,.,.,TGTGCCAGTAGTATCCCCTTCGGCAGGAACAATGGCTACACCTTC,CASSIPFGRNNGYTF
TRBV12-3/TRBV12-4,TRBJ2-7,.,.,TGTGCCAGCAGTAGGGGCCCCTACGAGCAGTACTTC,CASSRGPYEQYF
TRBV19,TRBJ2-2,TRBD1,.,TGTGCCAGTAGTACGGGACAGCCCTCGAACACCGGGGAGCTGTTTTTT,CASSTGQPSNTGELFF
TRBV7-2,TRBJ2-5,.,.,TGTGCCAGCAGCTTAGCAGGGGCTCTAGAGACCCAGTACTTC,CASSLAGALETQYF
TRBV19,TRBJ2-7,.,.,TGTGCCAGTAGGGAACGGGGGCAAGTACCCGAGCAGTACTTC,CASRERGQVPEQYF
TRBV6-6,TRBJ1-2,.,.,TGTGCCAGCAGTTACTCGGCAGCTGAAACCTTC,CASSYSAAETF
TRBV5-5,TRBJ1-5,.,.,TGTGCCAGCAGCCCGGCGAGCTTTAGCAATCAGCCCCAGCATTTT,CASSPASFSNQPQHF
TRBV27,TRBJ1-2,.,few,TGTGCCAGCAGTTTATCCGGGGGCGGCGGCTACACCTTC,CASSLSGGGGYTF
TRBV6-6,TRBJ1-6,TRBD1,.,TGTGCCAGCAGCGAACAGGGGTTTGAGAATTCACCCCTCCACTTT,CASSEQGFENSPLHF
TRBV6-2/TRBV6-3,TRBJ1-1,.,.,TGTGCCAGCAGTTACAAACCCGGACACTCGAACACTGAAGCTTTCTTT,CASSYKPGHSNTEAFF
TRBV27,TRBJ2-1,TRBD2,.,TGTGCCAGCAGTCCCTCTGGGCTAGCGGGAGTATATGAGCAGTTCTTC,CASSPSGLAGVYEQFF
TRBV7-2,TRBJ2-7,TRBD1,once,TGTGCCAGCAGACCCACCACAGGGGACTACGAGCAGTACTTC,CASRPTTGDYEQYF
TRBV20-1,TRBJ2-1,.,.,TGCAGTGCTAGAGATCCCCCCTCCCTCGTCTTC,CSARDPPSLVF
TRBV30,TRBJ1-6,TRBD1,.,TGTGCCTGGAGAGATGCAGGGGGCGCGGATTCACCCCTCCACTTT,CAWRDAGGADSPLHF
TRBV4-1,TRBJ2-3,TRBD2,.,TGCGCCAGCAGCCAAATGGGCGGGAGTATACGGACAGATACGCAGTATTTT,CASSQMGGSIRTDTQYF
TRBV4-3,TRBJ1-2,.,.,TGCGCCAGCAGCCAAGCGCGGGGGTATGGCTACACCTTC,CASSQARGYGYTF
TRBV5-6,TRBJ1-1,.,.,TGTGCCAGCAGGTGGGGTCGGGACACTGAAGCTTTCTTT,CASRWGRDTEAFF
TRBV5-1,TRBJ2-3,.,.,TGCGCCAGCAGTTTCCTCGGCGGGCGCACAGATACGCAGTATTTT,CASSFLGGRTDTQYF
TRBV27,TRBJ1-1,TRBD1,few,TGTGCCAGCAAAGATCCTAAAATTCCGGGACAGGGGAACACTGAAGCTTTCTTT,CASKDPKIPGQGNTEAFF
TRBV10-2,TRBJ2-4,.,.,TGCGCCAGCAGTGAGAGTCGGAATCTAGCCAAAAACATTCAGTACTTC,CASSESRNLAKNIQYF
TRBV3-1/TRBV3-2,TRBJ1-2,.,few,TGTGCCAGCAGCCAAGATGGCAGGCGAGGAGGCGGTGGCTACACCTTC,CASSQDGRRGGGGYTF
TRBV30,TRBJ2-7,TRBD2,.,TGTGCCTGGAGGGAGGGACTAGCGGGGCTCTACGAGCAGTACTTC,CAWREGLAGLYEQYF
TRBV18,TRBJ2-5,TRBD1,.,TGTGCCAGCTCACCGGGACAGGGGGGTGAGGAGACCCAGTACTTC,CASSPGQGGEETQYF
TRBV5-5,TRBJ1-1,.,.,TGTGCCAGCAGCTTTGAGGGGATGAACACTGAAGCTTTCTTT,CASSFEGMNTEAFF
TRBV6-5,TRBJ1-2,.,.,TGTGCCAGCAGTTTAGGGGGGGGGAGTGGCTACACCTTC,CASSLGGGSGYTF
TRBV19,TRBJ2-5,.,once,TGTGCCAGTAGGGCTATTTCAGGGGAGGAGACCCAGTACTTC,CASRAISGEETQYF
TRBV11-2,TRBJ2-7,TRBD2,.,TGTGCCAGCAGCCCGACTAGCGGGAAATATTACGAGCAGTACTTC,CASSPTSGKYYEQYF
TRBV6-5,TRBJ2-7,TRBD1,.,TGTGCCAGCAATGTTGGGACAGGAGTCTCCTACGAGCAGTACTTC,CASNVGTGVSYEQYF
TRBV27,TRBJ1-1,.,.,TGTGCCAGCAAAAGGGCGGATTACGATTTGAACACTGAAGCTTTCTTT,CASKRADYDLNTEAFF
TRBV4-1,TRBJ2-7,.,.,TGCGCCAGCAGCCAAGATGGGACGCCGAGCTCCTACGAGCAGTACTTC,CASSQDGTPSSYEQYF